The 3 T cell receptor beta chains below come from one sample, sequenced in a study of cytomegalovirus exposure and HLA in healthy donors listed by TCRdb under 2017. Receptor libraries were prepared by the immunoSEQ multiplex PCR assay. For the multiplex PCR, a mixture combining 60 forward primers for TCR Vbeta segments and 13 reverse primers for TCR Jbeta segments was used. The immuneACCESS repertoire file appears here via TCRdb, limited to in-frame rearrangements. These files lack a portion of the clones; in checked studies, under half of the deficit traces to unresolved V genes, and the cause of the others is not known. This sample holds about 170,000 clones; about three quarters were observed only once. Of the sample, 0.7% to 0.85% falls within the top ten clones. Material: PBMCs. The source of these receptors is a female donor in good health and CMV-seronegative.

The V gene is TRBV5-6, the J gene TRBJ2-4; a possible D gene is TRBD1 (6 bases). The CDR3 spans 15 residues. Trimming cost V 4 bases and J 5 bases, with 16 bases left between them. Germline CDR1 is SGHDT and CDR2 is YYEEEE. CDR3 residues: CASSAYDRPENIQYF. The CDR3 DNA follows: TGTGCCAGCAGCGCGTACGACAGGCCTGAAAACATTCAGTACTTC.

The chain combines TRBV10-3 with TRBJ2-2; 11 nucleotides match TRBD2. With V trimmed by 6 bases and J by 4 bases, 7 bases remained unmatched. CDR3 length: 16 amino acids. CDR1 and CDR2 from the germline V gene are ENHRY and SYGVKD. CDR3 in amino acids: CAIRKTSGAVTGELFF. DNA of the CDR3: TGTGCCATCAGAAAGACTAGCGGGGCTGTCACCGGGGAGCTGTTTTTT.

This chain connects TRBV11-1 to TRBJ1-2; D possibly corresponds to TRBD1 (6 bases). The germline CDR1 and CDR2 sequences are SGHAT and FQDESV (reference sequence). The CDR3 covers 13 residues. Trimming cost V 5 bases and J 3 bases, with 10 bases left between them. For the CDR3, the DNA is TGTGCCAGCAGCCCAGGGGCGGACTATGGCTACACCTTC. Its translation: CASSPGADYGYTF.